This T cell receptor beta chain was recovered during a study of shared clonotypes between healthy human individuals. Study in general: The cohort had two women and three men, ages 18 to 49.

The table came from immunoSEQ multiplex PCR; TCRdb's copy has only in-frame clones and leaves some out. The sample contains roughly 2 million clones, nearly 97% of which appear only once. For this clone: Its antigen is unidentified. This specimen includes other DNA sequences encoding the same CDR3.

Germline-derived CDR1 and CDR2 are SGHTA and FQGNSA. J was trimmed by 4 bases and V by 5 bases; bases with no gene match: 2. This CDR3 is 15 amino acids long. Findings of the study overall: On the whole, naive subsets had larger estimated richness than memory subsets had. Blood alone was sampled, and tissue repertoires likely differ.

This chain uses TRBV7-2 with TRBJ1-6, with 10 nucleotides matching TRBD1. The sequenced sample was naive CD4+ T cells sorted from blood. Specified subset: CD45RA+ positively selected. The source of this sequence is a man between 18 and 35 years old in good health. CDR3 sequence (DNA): TGTGCCAGCAGCGCGGGACAGGGGTATAATTCACCCCTCCACTTT. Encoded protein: CASSAGQGYNSPLHF.